This T cell receptor (beta chain) was recovered during a study of spatial heterogeneity in lung cancer. MiXCR, applied by TCRdb to the 5' RACE reads, yields one record per CDR3 protein. Among around 8,800 distinct CDR3 sequences listed, approximately 5% were seen once. The ends lost 1 base at V and 2 bases at J; junction bases unmatched: 4. Germline V CDR1 and CDR2: MNHEY, SMNVEV (reference sequence). The CDR3 covers 16 residues. Time point denoted: sample taken at primary tumor resection. This clonotype showed up many times. Its antigen is currently unknown. Study outcomes and limitations: Counts of expanded intratumoral alpha and beta TCRs tracked tumor mutation counts.

This receptor was taken from a female donor with early-stage non-small cell lung cancer. The gene calls are TRBV27 and TRBJ2-2; 7 nucleotides match TRBD2. The sample was lung tumor tissue, taken at surgery. In DNA, the CDR3 is TGTGCCAGCAGTTTATTTGGCGGGAGCAACACCGGGGAGCTGTTTTTT. Translating gives CASSLFGGSNTGELFF.